This TCR beta chain was sequenced during a study of OX40 agonist ivuxolimab in advanced cancers. Background on the study: Patients got intravenous ivuxolimab at 0.01 to 10 mg/kg every 2 weeks. People who had prior anti-PD-1, anti-PD-L1 or anti-CTLA-4 therapy could take part, and about 37% had some. Whole-study findings and limits: CD4+ and CD8+ blood T cells expanded clonally by week 6 at 0.1 to 3.0 mg/kg. The study found among the lowest clonal expansion in partial responders at 0.1-3.0 mg/kg.

As concerns this clone: Its antigen is still unknown.

This table comes from immunoSEQ multiplex PCR, and its TCRdb copy is limited to in-frame clones, with some not included. Here the sample spans nearly 65,000 clones, roughly nine tenths being singletons. This CDR3 is built from 15 residues. Trimming removed 1 base from V and 7 bases from J, with 15 bases in between. Germline CDR1 reads SGDLS; CDR2 reads YYNGEE. Sequencing was performed on CD4+ or CD8+ T cells sorted from blood, taken in a trial of the OX40 agonist ivuxolimab. The chain joins TRBV9 to TRBJ2-1; D remains unclear. This receptor was taken from an adult with an advanced solid tumor such as melanoma, head and neck, liver or kidney cancer. The CDR3 loop reads CASSVYSVEGNEQFF. CDR3 DNA sequence: TGTGCCAGCAGCGTATATTCCGTGGAAGGGAATGAGCAGTTCTTC.